The entry below gives a single TCR beta chain sequence along with its context. CDR3 length: 18 residues. Germline trimming cut 1 base from V and 3 bases from J; bases unmatched to any gene: 9. CDR1 and CDR2 from the germline V gene are SGHTA and FQGNSA. This sample was taken from a study of shared clonotypes between healthy human individuals. The wider study: Three plates were used per donor for CD4 naive, three for CD4 memory, two for CD8 naive and one for CD8 memory.

Every subset had its genomic DNA shared out evenly among several immunoSEQ plates. Libraries were prepared by immunoSEQ multiplex PCR; TCRdb keeps only in-frame clonotypes and omits some of them. The sample comprises 2 million to 3 million clones, 85% to 95% of which are singletons, and about 0.13% rests with the top ten. The V gene is TRBV7-2, the J gene TRBJ2-6; TRBD2 matches at 7 bases. The sample consisted of naive CD4+ T cells sorted from blood. Sample subset: CD45RA+ positively selected. The receptor's source is a man aged 18 to 30 in good health. The CDR3 reads CASSLGPSPGGGANVLTF. The CDR3 DNA reads as TGTGCCAGCAGCTTAGGGCCTTCCCCGGGGGGTGGGGCCAACGTCCTGACTTTC.